Below are 22 T cell receptor beta chains sequenced from a single sample in a study of naive and memory T cell subsets. Amplification of ligated cDNA took four PCR rounds with SP2 and nested alpha and beta constant primers. TCRdb fed the 5' RACE reads into MiXCR, producing one record per CDR3 protein. In the table there are 57,000 or so distinct CDR3 sequences, approximately 7.2% of which are singletons. A UMI-containing oligonucleotide was joined by 3' ligation to the TCR cDNA template. The receptors shown here come from a male donor in good health.

The CDR3 loop reads CAWSVPRGLAKNIQYF. The CDR3, as DNA: TGTGCCTGGAGTGTACCTAGGGGGCTAGCCAAAAACATTCAGTACTTC. The rearrangement uses TRBV30 and TRBJ2-4, with 7 bases lining up with TRBD1. The length of the CDR3 is 16 residues. CDR1 is GTSNPN and CDR2 is SVGIG in the germline V gene (reference sequence). J gave up 0 bases and V 0 bases, and 5 bases lay outside the gene matches.

This clonotype was detected ten times or more. The chain has TRBV5-1 and TRBJ2-2, with TRBD2 as a possible D gene (5 bases). There are 18 residues in the CDR3. The V gene lost 4 bases and the J gene lost 0 bases, with 19 bases spanning the gap. Germline V gives CDR1 SGHRS, CDR2 YFSETQ. In DNA form, the CDR3 reads TGCGCCAGCAGCCCGAGGGCGGATATCATAACGAACACCGGGGAGCTGTTTTTT. Translating gives CASSPRADIITNTGELFF.

This clonotype was detected ten times or more. The chain links TRBV6-5 to TRBJ1-5; D is undetermined. V was shortened by 5 bases and J by 0 bases, with 17 bases between the two germline ends. Germline CDR1 is MNHEY and CDR2 is SVGAGI. The CDR3 runs 17 residues. The CDR3 DNA reads TGTGCCAGCAGTCGCACCTGGCAGGCATTTAGCAATCAGCCCCAGCATTTT. Protein: CASSRTWQAFSNQPQHF.

This clonotype was counted only a few times. The rearrangement links TRBV7-9 to TRBJ2-1; the match to TRBD2 covers 12 bases. Germline assignment: CDR1 SEHNR and CDR2 FQNEAQ (reference sequence). The J segment lost 2 bases and the V segment lost 5 bases, leaving 7 bases of the junction unmatched. This CDR3 spans 17 amino acids. The CDR3 nucleotides read TGTGCCAGCAGCGAAAGGACTAGCGGGAACCCCTACAATGAGCAGTTCTTC. Protein: CASSERTSGNPYNEQFF.

This clonotype appeared many times. V gene TRBV20-1 combines with J gene TRBJ2-2; TRBD1 aligns across 8 bases. The CDR3 length is 14 residues. Germline CDR1 is DFQATT and CDR2 is SNEGSKA (reference sequence). Unmatched junction bases numbered 5, after V lost 4 bases and J lost 4 bases. The CDR3 sequence: CSANRQGSTGELFF. The CDR3 coding sequence is TGCAGTGCTAACCGACAGGGGAGCACCGGGGAGCTGTTTTTT.

This clonotype came up a few times. The gene calls are TRBV19 and TRBJ1-3, with D tentatively TRBD1 (5 bases). Germline CDR1 LNHDA, CDR2 SQIVND (reference sequence). The CDR3 consists of 14 residues. V lost 9 bases, J lost 0 bases, and 12 bases lay in between. CDR3 loop: CASGRVYSGNTIYF. The CDR3 DNA follows: TGTGCCAGCGGCAGGGTATACTCTGGAAACACCATATATTTT.

This clonotype was detected ten times or more. CDR3 residues: CSAREPSGDIQYF. CDR3 nucleotides: TGCAGTGCTAGAGAGCCAAGCGGGGACATTCAGTACTTC. The chain links TRBV20-1 to TRBJ2-4; 7 positions agree with TRBD2. CDR3 length: 13 amino acids. Per germline, CDR1 DFQATT and CDR2 SNEGSKA (reference sequence). V gave up 0 bases and J gave up 8 bases; unmatched junction bases: 4.

This clonotype has at least ten counts. The V and J genes are TRBV12-3 or TRBV12-4 and TRBJ2-1; 14 bases match TRBD2. CDR3 length: 15 residues. Trimming removed 5 bases from V and 10 bases from J; junction bases left unmatched: 7. CDR3 sequence reads: CASSPTSGGALEQFF. As DNA, the CDR3 is TGTGCCAGCAGTCCGACTAGCGGGGGGGCCTTAGAGCAGTTCTTC.

V gene TRBV19 combines with J gene TRBJ2-7; D call uncertain. Germline V gene sequence: CDR1 LNHDA, CDR2 SQIVND (reference sequence). The V end lost 3 bases, the J end lost 3 bases, and 6 bases lay between the germline ends. The length of the CDR3 is 12 residues. The CDR3 protein is CASSIGRYEQYF. CDR3 in DNA: TGTGCCAGTAGTATTGGTCGCTACGAGCAGTACTTC.

This clonotype was seen ten or more times. This sequence joins TRBV2 and TRBJ1-5; no clear D. The V end lost 3 bases, the J end lost 4 bases, and 13 bases lay between the germline ends. Germline loops: CDR1 SNHLY, CDR2 FYNNEI. The CDR3 covers 15 residues. The chain's CDR3 is CASSEGSAKNQPQHF. CDR3 coding DNA: TGTGCCAGCAGTGAGGGCTCTGCCAAAAATCAGCCCCAGCATTTT.

This clonotype was observed a few times. The chain links TRBV7-9 to TRBJ2-1; 9 bases agree with TRBD1. Germline V gives CDR1 SEHNR, CDR2 FQNEAQ (reference sequence). The CDR3 spans 16 residues. V was clipped by 3 bases and J by 4 bases; unmatched bases: 7. The CDR3 spells CASSFSDRGEYNEQFF. In DNA, the CDR3 is TGTGCCAGCAGCTTCTCAGACAGGGGGGAATACAATGAGCAGTTCTTC.

There are many counts of this clonotype. The rearrangement links TRBV19 to TRBJ1-5; no reliable D call. The CDR3 contains 15 residues. Trimming removed 3 bases from V and 1 base from J, with 10 bases in between. Germline V gene sequence: CDR1 LNHDA, CDR2 SQIVND (reference sequence). In nucleotides, the CDR3 is TGTGCCAGTAGTATGGTAGGGAAGAGCAATCAGCCCCAGCATTTT. Protein: CASSMVGKSNQPQHF. Together with reference TRBV19 and TRBJ1-5, the CDR3 gives the full variable domain: DGGITQSPKYLFRKEGQNVTLSCEQNLNHDAMYWYRQDPGQGLRLIYYSQIVNDFQKGDIAEGYSVSREKKESFPLTVTSAQKNPTAFYLCASSMVGKSNQPQHFGDGTRLSIL.

This clonotype was detected many times. The chain links TRBV6-1 to TRBJ1-4; 9 nucleotides align to TRBD1. The V gene end was trimmed by 7 bases and the J gene end by 8 bases; junction bases not matched to a gene: 8. CDR1 is MNHNS, CDR2 SASEGT, per germline. The CDR3 totals 14 residues. The CDR3 DNA is TGTGCCAGCAATACCGGGACAGGGCTGGAAAAACTGTTTTTT. It translates to CASNTGTGLEKLFF.

The chain employs TRBV7-9 and TRBJ2-6; 7 nucleotides agree with TRBD1. Unmatched junction bases numbered 8, after V lost 5 bases and J lost 4 bases. CDR3 length equals 16 residues. Germline V gene lookup returns CDR1 SEHNR and CDR2 FQNEAQ (reference sequence). The CDR3 region has the DNA TGTGCCAGCAGCCTCGACAGGGCGAACGGGGCCAACGTCCTGACTTTC. Translated: CASSLDRANGANVLTF.

This clonotype showed up just a few times. V is TRBV19 and J is TRBJ1-5; no reliable D call. V gave up 6 bases and J gave up 6 bases, with 21 bases separating them. From germline, CDR1 is LNHDA and CDR2 SQIVND (reference sequence). The CDR3 totals 16 residues. CDR3 protein: CASRREWQELGQPQHF. In DNA form, the CDR3 reads TGTGCCAGTAGAAGGGAATGGCAGGAGCTCGGTCAGCCCCAGCATTTT.

This clonotype was detected ten times or more. The rearrangement uses TRBV7-2 and TRBJ2-7; TRBD2 might be the D (5 bases). Germline V gene data show CDR1 as SGHTA and CDR2 as FQGNSA. V dropped 0 bases and J dropped 0 bases, with 9 bases sitting between them. The CDR3 consists of 15 residues. CDR3 loop: CASSLASDFSYEQYF. The DNA of the CDR3 is TGTGCCAGCAGCTTAGCGTCGGACTTCTCCTACGAGCAGTACTTC.

This clonotype appeared many times. V usage is TRBV6-5 and J usage is TRBJ1-2, with TRBD1 as a possible D gene (5 bases). Germline V gene data show CDR1 as MNHEY and CDR2 as SVGAGI. V lost 5 bases and J lost 3, with 19 bases in between. The CDR3 runs 16 residues. CDR3: CASSAGPIRSHYGYTF. The CDR3 DNA is TGTGCCAGCAGTGCGGGACCGATCAGGAGCCACTATGGCTACACCTTC.

This chain uses TRBV29-1 with TRBJ2-5; D gene uncertain. Germline lookup yields CDR1 SQVTM and CDR2 ANQGSEA. V shed 6 bases and J shed 5 bases, with 10 bases lying between them. The CDR3 loop spans 11 amino acids. CDR3 DNA: TGCAGCGTCTGGCTTTTTGAGACCCAGTACTTC. Its protein is CSVWLFETQYF. Full variable domain (remainder filled in from reference TRBV29-1 and TRBJ2-5): SAVISQKPSRDICQRGTSLTIQCQVDSQVTMMFWYRQQPGQSLTLIATANQGSEATYESGFVIDKFPISRPNLTFSTLTVSNMSPEDSSIYLCSVWLFETQYFGPGTRLLVL.

The chain has TRBV7-9 and TRBJ2-3; 8 positions match TRBD1. Germline V gene sequence: CDR1 SEHNR, CDR2 FQNEAQ (reference sequence). With V trimmed by 3 bases and J by 2 bases, 7 bases remained unmatched. This CDR3 comprises 16 residues. The CDR3 spells CASSFGDRSVTDTQYF. For the CDR3, the DNA is TGTGCCAGCAGCTTTGGGGACAGGTCGGTCACAGATACGCAGTATTTT.

This clonotype has ten or more counts. The chain combines TRBV29-1 with TRBJ2-5, with a weak D call TRBD1 (6 bases). CDR1 and CDR2 (germline): SQVTM, ANQGSEA. Deletions cut 2 bases from V and 1 base from J, with 14 bases between. CDR3 length: 15 amino acids. The CDR3 DNA sequence: TGCAGCGTTGAATCCCGGACAGAGAGCCAAGAGACCCAGTACTTC. This sequence encodes CSVESRTESQETQYF.

The chain combines TRBV9 with TRBJ2-5; 8 nucleotides line up with TRBD2. This CDR3 spans 15 amino acids. V lost 0 bases, J lost 8 bases, and 9 bases stayed unmatched. The V gene's germline CDR1 is SGDLS and CDR2 YYNGEE. CDR3 loop: CASSVDSGTLTTQYF. The CDR3 DNA follows: TGTGCCAGCAGCGTAGATAGCGGGACACTCACCACCCAGTACTTC.

This clonotype has more than one count but fewer than ten. V is TRBV6-6 and J is TRBJ1-1, with 11 bases identical to TRBD1. Losses at the gene ends were 5 bases for V and 4 bases for J; bases not matched to a gene: 9. CDR3 length equals 16 residues. Per germline, CDR1 MNHNY and CDR2 SVGAGI (reference sequence). CDR3 in DNA: TGTGCCAGCAGTGACCGGGACAGGGGGGGAGTCACTGAAGCTTTCTTT. Translated, it gives CASSDRDRGGVTEAFF.